The next 16 T cell receptor beta chains were all read from a single sample in a study of cytomegalovirus exposure and HLA in healthy donors. The repertoire was sequenced with immunoSEQ multiplex PCR; TCRdb's copy has only in-frame clones and lacks some. The sample records about 160,000 clones, about 90% being singletons. The sample was PBMCs. These TCRs come from a woman between 18 and 30 years old in good health and CMV-seropositive.

The J gene is TRBJ1-2, the V gene TRBV4-2; D not certain. The germline gives CDR1 LGHNA, CDR2 YNFKEQ. CDR3 length equals 14 residues. V lost 1 base and J 4 bases, leaving 10 bases between the germline ends. The CDR3 region has the DNA TGTGCCAGCAGCCAAGGGAGCCTCGGCTATGGCTACACCTTC. Translation: CASSQGSLGYGYTF.

V is TRBV6-1 and J is TRBJ2-7; perhaps TRBD2 as D (6 bases). The CDR3 loop spans 14 amino acids. The V end lost 6 bases, the J end lost 1 base, and 13 bases lay between the germline ends. The germline V gene encodes CDR1 MNHNS and CDR2 SASEGT. The CDR3 nucleotides are TGTGCCAGCAGGGGGACTCAGGATTCCTACGAGCAGTACTTC. This codes for CASRGTQDSYEQYF.

V gene TRBV6-1 combines with J gene TRBJ2-7; TRBD1 agrees at 7 bases. The CDR3 length is 13 residues. The germline gives CDR1 MNHNS, CDR2 SASEGT. V lost 7 bases and J lost 7; bases outside the gene matches: 10. CDR3 sequence reads: CASKETGRGEQYF. The CDR3 DNA is TGTGCCAGCAAGGAGACAGGGCGAGGGGAGCAGTACTTC.

The chain couples TRBV29-1 to TRBJ2-1, with D perhaps TRBD1 (5 bases). This CDR3 contains 15 residues. The V gene's germline CDR1 is SQVTM and CDR2 ANQGSEA. V shed 5 bases and J shed 5 bases, with 19 bases lying between them. The CDR3 DNA is TGCAGCGTTCCATCAGGGTTTGTTTTGGACAATGAGCAGTTCTTC. It specifies CSVPSGFVLDNEQFF.

The chain recombines TRBV20-1 with TRBJ2-5, with a possible D match to TRBD1 (5 bases). Germline assignment: CDR1 DFQATT and CDR2 SNEGSKA (reference sequence). Trimming pared 4 bases from V and 5 bases from J, leaving 5 bases between. The CDR3 contains 10 residues. CDR3 DNA sequence: TGCAGTGCTAAGGGGGAGACCCAGTACTTC. Encoded protein: CSAKGETQYF.

The CDR3 loop reads CASSPTGSLDRYTF. For the CDR3, the DNA is TGTGCCAGCAGTCCTACAGGGTCCCTTGACCGCTACACCTTC. The chain is built from TRBV28 and TRBJ1-2, with a weak D call TRBD1 (6 bases). Germline-derived CDR1 and CDR2 are MDHEN and SYDVKM. Trimming took off 5 bases at V and 9 bases at J, with 19 bases between the two ends. The CDR3 loop spans 14 amino acids.

This clone was picked up one time. This chain joins TRBV27 and TRBJ2-4, with 8 bases aligning to TRBD1. The V gene end was trimmed by 5 bases and the J gene end by 0 bases; junction bases not matched to a gene: 6. Germline loops: CDR1 MNHEY, CDR2 SMNVEV (reference sequence). The CDR3 is made up of 16 amino acids. The CDR3 DNA reads TGTGCCAGCAGTCCAGGACAGGGTCTAGCCAAAAACATTCAGTACTTC. This translates into CASSPGQGLAKNIQYF.

The rearrangement uses TRBV30 and TRBJ2-7; perhaps TRBD1 as D (6 bases). The V end lost 5 bases, the J end lost 4 bases, and 9 bases lay between the germline ends. This CDR3 is 11 amino acids long. Germline V gene lookup returns CDR1 GTSNPN and CDR2 SVGIG (reference sequence). The CDR3, as DNA: TGTGCCTGGGGGGGCGTATACGAGCAGTACTTC. Translated: CAWGGVYEQYF.

V gene TRBV5-8 combines with J gene TRBJ2-5; 13 bases are shared with TRBD2. V lost 2 bases and J lost 4; bases outside the gene matches: 5. CDR1 is SGHTS, CDR2 YDEGEE, per germline. The CDR3 has 16 amino acids. The CDR3 nucleotides are TGTGCCAGCAGCTTCGGGACTAGCGGGGCCCCAGAGACCCAGTACTTC. This gives the protein CASSFGTSGAPETQYF. Filled out from reference TRBV5-8 and TRBJ2-5, the complete variable domain reads EAGVTQSPTHLIKTRGQQATLRCSPISGHTSVYWYQQALGLGLQFLLWYDEGEERNRGNFPPRFSGRQFPNYSSELNVNALELEDSALYLCASSFGTSGAPETQYFGPGTRLLVL.

This chain links TRBV7-2 with TRBJ2-7; 8 bases map to TRBD2. CDR1 is SGHTA and CDR2 is FQGNSA in the germline V gene. The CDR3 consists of 15 residues. V lost 5 bases to trimming and J lost 0 bases; unmatched junction nucleotides: 6. CDR3 residues: CASSRGGGNSYEQYF. DNA of the CDR3: TGTGCCAGCAGCCGCGGCGGGGGGAACTCCTACGAGCAGTACTTC.

This chain links TRBV7-2 with TRBJ2-5; D gene uncertain. The V gene's germline CDR1 is SGHTA and CDR2 FQGNSA. Trimming left V 6 bases short and J 3 bases short, with 14 bases between. This CDR3 region has 14 residues. The CDR3 reads CASSRSATEETQYF. CDR3 DNA sequence: TGTGCCAGCAGTCGGTCAGCGACGGAAGAGACCCAGTACTTC.

The chain employs TRBV5-1 and TRBJ1-1; 9 nucleotides match TRBD1. V shed 4 bases, J shed 5 bases, and the junction held 3 bases outside the gene matches. Germline V gene data show CDR1 as SGHRS and CDR2 as YFSETQ. This CDR3 region has 13 residues. CDR3: CASSEDRGTEAFF. As DNA, the CDR3 is TGCGCCAGCAGCGAAGACAGGGGGACTGAAGCTTTCTTT.

The CDR3 spells CASSLLISGRGADTQYF. CDR3 sequence (DNA): TGTGCCAGCAGCCTCCTGATTAGCGGGAGAGGGGCAGATACGCAGTATTTT. V usage is TRBV11-2 and J usage is TRBJ2-3; 9 nucleotides line up with TRBD2. V dropped 5 bases and J dropped 4; count of bases not matched to a gene: 13. The CDR3 runs 17 residues. Germline V gene lookup returns CDR1 SGHAT and CDR2 FQNNGV.

This chain links TRBV5-1 with TRBJ2-5, with a weak D call TRBD1 (6 bases). V gave up 3 bases and J gave up 2 bases, with 14 bases separating them. This CDR3 has 15 residues. The germline V gene has CDR1 SGHRS and CDR2 YFSETQ. The CDR3 DNA follows: TGCGCCAGCAGCTCCGATCGACAGGAGCAAGAGACCCAGTACTTC. Its translation: CASSSDRQEQETQYF.

The chain carries TRBV2 and TRBJ2-3; 13 bases are shared with TRBD2. This CDR3 is 17 amino acids long. J was trimmed by 3 bases and V by 5 bases; bases with no gene match: 8. Looked up from germline, CDR1 is SNHLY and CDR2 is FYNNEI. This CDR3 reads CASSNKGLAGKTDTQYF. CDR3 nucleotides: TGTGCCAGCAGTAACAAGGGACTAGCGGGAAAAACAGATACGCAGTATTTT.

The J gene is TRBJ2-3, the V gene TRBV4-2; D might be TRBD2 (5 bases). CDR3 length: 13 residues. Germline CDR1 reads LGHNA; CDR2 reads YNFKEQ. The V and J ends lost 0 bases and 4 bases respectively, with 5 bases between them. The CDR3 DNA reads as TGTGCCAGCAGCCAAGAGGAGGCAGATACGCAGTATTTT. The encoded protein is CASSQEEADTQYF.